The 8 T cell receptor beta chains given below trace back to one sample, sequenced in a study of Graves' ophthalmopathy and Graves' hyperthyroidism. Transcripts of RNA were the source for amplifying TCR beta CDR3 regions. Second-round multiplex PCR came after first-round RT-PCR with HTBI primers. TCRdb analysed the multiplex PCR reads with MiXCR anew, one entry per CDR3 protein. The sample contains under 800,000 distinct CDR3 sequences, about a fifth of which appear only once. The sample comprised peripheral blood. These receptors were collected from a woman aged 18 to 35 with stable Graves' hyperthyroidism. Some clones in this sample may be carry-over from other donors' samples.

CDR3 coding DNA: TGCGCCAGCTACAGGGTACCTGACACTGAAGCTTTCTTT. Its translation is CASYRVPDTEAFF. The genes are TRBV5-1 and TRBJ1-1, with D maybe TRBD1 (6 bases). CDR1 is SGHRS and CDR2 is YFSETQ in the germline V gene. The CDR3 spans 13 residues. V was cut by 7 bases and J by 3 bases, with 13 bases left in between.

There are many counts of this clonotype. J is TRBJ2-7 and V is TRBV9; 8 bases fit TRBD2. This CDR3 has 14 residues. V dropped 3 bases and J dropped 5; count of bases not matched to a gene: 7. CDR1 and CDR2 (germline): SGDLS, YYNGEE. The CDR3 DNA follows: TGTGCCAGCAGCGCCCGGGGGGGAGCGAACGAGCAGTACTTC. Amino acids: CASSARGGANEQYF.

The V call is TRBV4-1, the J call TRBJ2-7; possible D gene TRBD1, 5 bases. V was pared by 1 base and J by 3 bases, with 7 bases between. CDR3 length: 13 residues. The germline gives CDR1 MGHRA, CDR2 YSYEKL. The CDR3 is CASSQVQDYEQYF. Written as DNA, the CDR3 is TGCGCCAGCAGCCAAGTACAGGACTACGAGCAGTACTTC.

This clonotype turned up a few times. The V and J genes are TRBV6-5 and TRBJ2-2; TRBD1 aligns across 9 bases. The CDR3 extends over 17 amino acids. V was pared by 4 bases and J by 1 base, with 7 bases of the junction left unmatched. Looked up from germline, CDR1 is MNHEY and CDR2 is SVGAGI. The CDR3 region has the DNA TGTGCCAGCAGTTCCACCCCGGGACAGGGGAACACCGGGGAGCTGTTTTTT. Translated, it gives CASSSTPGQGNTGELFF.

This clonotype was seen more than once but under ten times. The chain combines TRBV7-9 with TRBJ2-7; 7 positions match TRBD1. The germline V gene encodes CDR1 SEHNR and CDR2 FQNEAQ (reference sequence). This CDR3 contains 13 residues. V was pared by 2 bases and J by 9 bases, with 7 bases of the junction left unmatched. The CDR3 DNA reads TGTGCCAGCAGCTTACCGACAGGGTATCTGCAGTACTTC. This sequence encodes CASSLPTGYLQYF.

Here the CDR3 DNA reads TGTGCCAGTAGAATCGGACAGGCGAGTAGCGAAGCTTTCTTT. Amino acid sequence: CASRIGQASSEAFF. The V and J genes are TRBV19 and TRBJ1-1; 7 bases are shared with TRBD1. Germline CDR1 is LNHDA and CDR2 is SQIVND (reference sequence). J lost 8 bases, V lost 6 bases, and 12 bases had no gene match. CDR3 length: 14 amino acids.

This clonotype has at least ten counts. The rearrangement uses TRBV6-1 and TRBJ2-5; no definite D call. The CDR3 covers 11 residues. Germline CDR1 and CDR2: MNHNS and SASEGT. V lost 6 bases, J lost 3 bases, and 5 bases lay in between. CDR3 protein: CASSQEETQYF. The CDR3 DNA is TGTGCCAGCAGCCAGGAAGAGACCCAGTACTTC.

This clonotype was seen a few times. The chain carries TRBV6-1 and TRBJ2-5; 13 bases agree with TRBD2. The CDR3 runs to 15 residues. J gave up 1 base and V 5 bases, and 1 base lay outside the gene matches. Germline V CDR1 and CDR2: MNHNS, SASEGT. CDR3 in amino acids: CASSRTSGSQETQYF. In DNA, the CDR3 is TGTGCCAGCAGTCGGACTAGCGGGAGCCAAGAGACCCAGTACTTC.